These T cell receptor beta chains were read from a single sample in a study of blood T cell repertoires in COVID-19. The assay was immunoSEQ multiplex PCR, and TCRdb's table has in-frame clones only and misses some. The sample yields roughly 200,000 clones, more than 80% seen once. Sequencing was done on a sample of PBMCs or T cells enriched from blood (not recorded which). These receptors all stem from a middle-aged man who had recovered from COVID-19. CDR3s include the opening cysteine and the closing phenylalanine or tryptophan. The order of the fields is J gene, V gene, D gene, clone size, CDR3 DNA, CDR3 protein. The D gene is left open where the match is weak. Only part of the rows carry a size: once, few, many, or a class if the clone is expanded.

J: TRBJ1-4
V: TRBV18
D: NA
size: NA
DNA: TGTGCCAGCTCCCCAGCAGATGAAAAACTGTTTTTT
CDR3: CASSPADEKLFF

J: TRBJ1-2
V: TRBV18
D: NA
size: NA
DNA: TGTGCCAGCTCCCCGGGAGGGGAGTATGGCTACACCTTC
CDR3: CASSPGGEYGYTF

J: TRBJ1-1
V: TRBV5-5
D: NA
size: NA
DNA: TGTGCCAGCAGGTTTCTAGGACAGCCCGAAGCTTTCTTT
CDR3: CASRFLGQPEAFF

J: TRBJ2-7
V: TRBV5-4
D: TRBD1
size: NA
DNA: TGTGCCAGCAGCTTGGGGGGGACAGGGTCCTACGAGCAGTACTTC
CDR3: CASSLGGTGSYEQYF

J: TRBJ1-2
V: TRBV3-1/TRBV3-2
D: TRBD1
size: NA
DNA: TGTGCCAGCAGCCCAGATCTTACAGGGGCTACCGACTTC
CDR3: CASSPDLTGATDF

J: TRBJ1-1
V: TRBV30
D: NA
size: NA
DNA: TGTGCCTGGAGTGAAAGAGGGCACACTGAAGCTTTCTTT
CDR3: CAWSERGHTEAFF

J: TRBJ1-1
V: TRBV6-5
D: NA
size: NA
DNA: TGTGCCAGCAACCAGGGTACTGAAGCTTTCTTT
CDR3: CASNQGTEAFF

J: TRBJ1-2
V: TRBV9
D: TRBD1
size: once
DNA: TGTGCCAGCAGCGGACCGAGGGACAGATCACCCTATGGCTACACCTTC
CDR3: CASSGPRDRSPYGYTF

J: TRBJ1-5
V: TRBV27
D: TRBD1
size: NA
DNA: TGTGCCAGCAGTTTTGGGACAGCTAGCAATCAGCCCCAGCATTTT
CDR3: CASSFGTASNQPQHF

J: TRBJ1-3
V: TRBV9
D: NA
size: NA
DNA: TGTGCCAGCAGCGAGACAGTTAGCTCTGGAAACACCATATATTTT
CDR3: CASSETVSSGNTIYF

J: TRBJ1-2
V: TRBV5-6
D: NA
size: NA
DNA: TGTGCCAGCAGCTTGGCAGGGAACAGCCGTGGCTACACCTTC
CDR3: CASSLAGNSRGYTF

J: TRBJ1-4
V: TRBV9
D: NA
size: NA
DNA: TGTGCCAGCAGCGTAGGGGGGGAATCTAATGAAAAACTGTTTTTT
CDR3: CASSVGGESNEKLFF

J: TRBJ2-7
V: TRBV11-3
D: NA
size: NA
DNA: TGTGCCAGCAGCCTGCGCCAGGAGGTCGAGCAGTACTTC
CDR3: CASSLRQEVEQYF

J: TRBJ1-5
V: TRBV7-6
D: NA
size: NA
DNA: TGTGCCAGCAGCTTAGGGGAGGGGCAGCCCCAGCATTTT
CDR3: CASSLGEGQPQHF

J: TRBJ2-6
V: TRBV18
D: NA
size: NA
DNA: TGTGCCAGCTCTCCCAGGGTGGATGGCTCTGGGGCCAACGTCCTGACTTTC
CDR3: CASSPRVDGSGANVLTF

J: TRBJ1-1
V: TRBV6-5
D: NA
size: NA
DNA: TGTGCCAGCGAGGGCGGCCCGGCTGAAGCTTTCTTT
CDR3: CASEGGPAEAFF

J: TRBJ2-7
V: TRBV5-4
D: NA
size: NA
DNA: TGTGCCAGCAGCTTGGAAGGAGGCGAGCAGTACTTC
CDR3: CASSLEGGEQYF

J: TRBJ1-4
V: TRBV19
D: NA
size: NA
DNA: TGTGCCAGTAGTACCACAGGGCGGAAGAGTCCCCATAATGAAAAACTGTTTTTT
CDR3: CASSTTGRKSPHNEKLFF

J: TRBJ2-7
V: TRBV2
D: TRBD2
size: NA
DNA: TGTGCCAGCAAGCGGACTAGTCTTGGGTTGGTGTACGAGCAGTACTTC
CDR3: CASKRTSLGLVYEQYF

J: TRBJ1-2
V: TRBV5-5
D: NA
size: NA
DNA: TGTGCCAGCAGCTTGGGGCCCGACCTGGGGAGCGGCTACACCTTC
CDR3: CASSLGPDLGSGYTF

J: TRBJ1-6
V: TRBV12-3/TRBV12-4
D: NA
size: NA
DNA: TGTGCCAGCAGTTTATCGCGGAGTTCACCCCTCCACTTT
CDR3: CASSLSRSSPLHF

J: TRBJ2-7
V: TRBV3-1/TRBV3-2
D: NA
size: once
DNA: TGTGCCAGCAGCCAACGTCTCTCCTACGAGCAGTACTTC
CDR3: CASSQRLSYEQYF

J: TRBJ1-2
V: TRBV19
D: TRBD1
size: NA
DNA: TGTGCCAGTAACGGACAGGGCTATGGCTACACCTTC
CDR3: CASNGQGYGYTF

J: TRBJ2-7
V: TRBV10-3
D: NA
size: NA
DNA: TGTGCCATCAGTGAAGACGGGACCTACGAGCAGTACTTC
CDR3: CAISEDGTYEQYF

J: TRBJ1-1
V: TRBV3-1/TRBV3-2
D: NA
size: NA
DNA: TGTGCCAGCAGCCAAGATACGGTGAACACTGAAGCTTTCTTT
CDR3: CASSQDTVNTEAFF

J: TRBJ2-1
V: TRBV29-1
D: TRBD1
size: NA
DNA: TGCAGCGTCCACGATCGGGACAGGGTTGGCGATGAGCAGTTCTTC
CDR3: CSVHDRDRVGDEQFF

J: TRBJ1-1
V: TRBV30
D: NA
size: NA
DNA: TGTGCCTGCAGGGTGGGGAACACTGAAGCTTTCTTT
CDR3: CACRVGNTEAFF

J: TRBJ1-6
V: TRBV19
D: NA
size: NA
DNA: TGTGCCAGTAGTACTCAGAATTCACCCCTCCACTTT
CDR3: CASSTQNSPLHF

J: TRBJ1-1
V: TRBV7-9
D: NA
size: NA
DNA: TGTGCCAGCAGCTCGGACACGAACACTGAAGCTTTCTTT
CDR3: CASSSDTNTEAFF

J: TRBJ2-5
V: TRBV30
D: TRBD2
size: NA
DNA: TGTGCCTGGAGTGTCGGACTAGCGGGGGCTCGGGAGACCCAGTACTTC
CDR3: CAWSVGLAGARETQYF

J: TRBJ1-3
V: TRBV29-1
D: TRBD1
size: NA
DNA: TGCAGCGCCCTTCCGGGACAGGGAATCGGAAACACCATATATTTT
CDR3: CSALPGQGIGNTIYF

J: TRBJ1-2
V: TRBV9
D: TRBD1
size: once
DNA: TGTGCCAGCAGCGCGACAGGGGGCGCCTATGGCTACACCTTC
CDR3: CASSATGGAYGYTF